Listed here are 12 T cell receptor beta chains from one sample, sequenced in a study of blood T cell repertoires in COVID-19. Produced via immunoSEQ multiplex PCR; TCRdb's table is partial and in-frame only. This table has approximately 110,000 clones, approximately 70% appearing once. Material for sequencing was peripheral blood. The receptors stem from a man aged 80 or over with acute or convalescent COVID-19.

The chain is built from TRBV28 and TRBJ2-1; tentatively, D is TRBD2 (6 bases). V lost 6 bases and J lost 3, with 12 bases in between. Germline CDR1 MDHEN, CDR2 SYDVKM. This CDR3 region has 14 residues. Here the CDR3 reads CASSSLAVYNEQFF. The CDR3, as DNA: TGTGCCAGCAGCTCTTTAGCGGTCTACAATGAGCAGTTCTTC. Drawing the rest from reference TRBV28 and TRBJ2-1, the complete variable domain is DVKVTQSSRYLVKRTGEKVFLECVQDMDHENMFWYRQDPGLGLRLIYFSYDVKMKEKGDIPEGYSVSREKKERFSLILESASTNQTSMYLCASSSLAVYNEQFFGPGTRLTVL.

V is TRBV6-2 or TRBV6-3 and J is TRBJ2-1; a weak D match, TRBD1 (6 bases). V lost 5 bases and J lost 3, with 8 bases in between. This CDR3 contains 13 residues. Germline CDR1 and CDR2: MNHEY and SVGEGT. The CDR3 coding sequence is TGTGCCAGCAGTCGGACAGACTACAATGAGCAGTTCTTC. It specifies CASSRTDYNEQFF.

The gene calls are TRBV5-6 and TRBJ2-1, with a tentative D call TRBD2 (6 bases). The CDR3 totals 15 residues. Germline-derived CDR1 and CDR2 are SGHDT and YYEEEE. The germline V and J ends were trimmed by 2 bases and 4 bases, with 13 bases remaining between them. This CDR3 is CASSFSGEPYNEQFF. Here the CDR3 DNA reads TGTGCCAGCAGCTTTTCGGGGGAACCGTACAATGAGCAGTTCTTC.

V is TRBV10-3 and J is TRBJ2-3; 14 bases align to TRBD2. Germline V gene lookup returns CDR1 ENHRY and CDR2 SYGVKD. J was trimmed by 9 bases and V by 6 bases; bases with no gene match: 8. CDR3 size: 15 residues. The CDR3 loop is CAIRDGLAGGETQYF. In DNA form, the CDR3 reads TGTGCCATCAGGGACGGACTAGCGGGAGGAGAGACGCAGTATTTT.

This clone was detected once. CDR3 sequence reads: CASSQILAGVGTGELFF. CDR3 nucleotides: TGCGCCAGCAGCCAAATACTAGCGGGAGTTGGCACCGGGGAGCTGTTTTTT. V and J are TRBV4-3 and TRBJ2-2, with 11 bases aligning to TRBD2. CDR1 is LGHNA, CDR2 YSLEER, per germline. The junction had 6 bases not matched to a gene; V was cut back by 2 bases and J by 4 bases. The CDR3 has 17 residues.

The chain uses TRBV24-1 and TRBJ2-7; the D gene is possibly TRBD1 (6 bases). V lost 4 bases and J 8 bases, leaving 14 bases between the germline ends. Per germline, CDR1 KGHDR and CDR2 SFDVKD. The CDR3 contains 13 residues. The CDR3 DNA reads TGTGCCACCAGTGAGGACAGACATGGGAAGCAGTACTTC. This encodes CATSEDRHGKQYF.

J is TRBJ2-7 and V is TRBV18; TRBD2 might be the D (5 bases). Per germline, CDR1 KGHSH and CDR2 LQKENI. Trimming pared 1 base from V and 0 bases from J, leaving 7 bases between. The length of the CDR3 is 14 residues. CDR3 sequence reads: CASSPREHSYEQYF. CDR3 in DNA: TGTGCCAGCTCACCACGGGAGCACTCCTACGAGCAGTACTTC.

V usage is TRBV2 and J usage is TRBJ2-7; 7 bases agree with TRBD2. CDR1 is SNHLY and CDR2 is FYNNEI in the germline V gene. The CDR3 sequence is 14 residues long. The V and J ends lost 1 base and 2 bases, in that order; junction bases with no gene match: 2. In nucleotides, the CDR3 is TGTGCCAGCAGTGAAGGCGGGGGAACCTACGAGCAGTACTTC. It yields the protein CASSEGGGTYEQYF.

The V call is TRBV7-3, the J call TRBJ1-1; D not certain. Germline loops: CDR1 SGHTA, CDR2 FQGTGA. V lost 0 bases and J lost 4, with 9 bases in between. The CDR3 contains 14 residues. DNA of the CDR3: TGTGCCAGCAGCTTAACCGGCGGCGGCACTGAAGCTTTCTTT. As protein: CASSLTGGGTEAFF.

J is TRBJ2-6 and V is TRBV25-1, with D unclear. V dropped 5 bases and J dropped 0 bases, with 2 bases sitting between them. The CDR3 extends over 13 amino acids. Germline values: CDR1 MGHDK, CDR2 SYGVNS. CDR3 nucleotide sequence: TGTGCCAGCAGTTACTCTGGGGCCAACGTCCTGACTTTC. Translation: CASSYSGANVLTF.

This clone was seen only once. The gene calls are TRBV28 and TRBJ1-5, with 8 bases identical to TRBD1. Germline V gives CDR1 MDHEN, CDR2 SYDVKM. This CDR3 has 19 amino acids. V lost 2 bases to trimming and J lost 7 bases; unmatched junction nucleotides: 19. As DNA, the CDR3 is TGTGCCAGCAGTTTAGGGAGAAAGTCCGGGACAGGCTTCGCCCAGCCCCAGCATTTT. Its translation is CASSLGRKSGTGFAQPQHF. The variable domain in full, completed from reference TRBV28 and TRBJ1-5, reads DVKVTQSSRYLVKRTGEKVFLECVQDMDHENMFWYRQDPGLGLRLIYFSYDVKMKEKGDIPEGYSVSREKKERFSLILESASTNQTSMYLCASSLGRKSGTGFAQPQHFGDGTRLSIL.

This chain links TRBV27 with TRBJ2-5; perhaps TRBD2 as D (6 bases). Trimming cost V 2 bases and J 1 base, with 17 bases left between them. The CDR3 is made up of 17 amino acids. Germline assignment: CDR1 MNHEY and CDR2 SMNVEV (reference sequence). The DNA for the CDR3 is TGTGCCAGCAGTTTAATTATGAGCGGGCTAGCCCAAGAGACCCAGTACTTC. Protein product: CASSLIMSGLAQETQYF.